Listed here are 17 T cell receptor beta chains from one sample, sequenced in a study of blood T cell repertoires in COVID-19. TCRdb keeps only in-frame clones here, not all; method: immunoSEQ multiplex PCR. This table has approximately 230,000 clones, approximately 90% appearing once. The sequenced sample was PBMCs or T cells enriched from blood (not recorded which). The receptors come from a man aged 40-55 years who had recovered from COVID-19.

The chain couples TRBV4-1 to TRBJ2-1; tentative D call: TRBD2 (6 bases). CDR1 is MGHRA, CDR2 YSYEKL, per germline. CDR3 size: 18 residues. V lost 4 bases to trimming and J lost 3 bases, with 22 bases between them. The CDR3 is CASSPLYERAGLYNEQFF. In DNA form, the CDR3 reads TGCGCCAGCAGCCCCCTATATGAGCGGGCTGGCCTCTACAATGAGCAGTTCTTC.

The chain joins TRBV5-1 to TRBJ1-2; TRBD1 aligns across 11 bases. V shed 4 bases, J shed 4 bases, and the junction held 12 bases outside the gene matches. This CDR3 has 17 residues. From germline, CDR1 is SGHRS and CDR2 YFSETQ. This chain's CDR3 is CASSVLIGTGGFYGYTF. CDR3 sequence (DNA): TGCGCCAGCAGCGTGTTAATAGGGACAGGGGGTTTCTATGGCTACACCTTC.

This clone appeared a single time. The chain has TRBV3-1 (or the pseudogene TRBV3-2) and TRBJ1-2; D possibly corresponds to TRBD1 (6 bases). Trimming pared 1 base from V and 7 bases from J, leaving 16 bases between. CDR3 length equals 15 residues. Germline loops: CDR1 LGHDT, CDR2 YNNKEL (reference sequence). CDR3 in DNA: TGTGCCAGCAGCCAAGTAGGGTCAGGGGCCGGTGGCTACACCTTC. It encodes CASSQVGSGAGGYTF.

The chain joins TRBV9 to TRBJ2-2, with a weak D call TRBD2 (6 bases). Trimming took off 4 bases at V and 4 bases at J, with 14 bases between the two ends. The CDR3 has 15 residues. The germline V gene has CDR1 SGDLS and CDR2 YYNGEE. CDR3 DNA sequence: TGTGCCAGCAGCCACCCGACGGAGGGCACCGGGGAGCTGTTTTTT. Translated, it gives CASSHPTEGTGELFF. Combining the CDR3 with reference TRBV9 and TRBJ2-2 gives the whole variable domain DSGVTQTPKHLITATGQRVTLRCSPRSGDLSVYWYQQSLDQGLQFLIQYYNGEERAKGNILERFSAQQFPDLHSELNLSSLELGDSALYFCASSHPTEGTGELFFGEGSRLTVL.

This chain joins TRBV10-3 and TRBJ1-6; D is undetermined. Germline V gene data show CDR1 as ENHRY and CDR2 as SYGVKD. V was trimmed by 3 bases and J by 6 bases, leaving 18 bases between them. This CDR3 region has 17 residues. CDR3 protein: CAISDPGSGGSNSPLHF. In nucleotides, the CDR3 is TGTGCCATCAGTGACCCGGGGTCTGGTGGATCTAATTCACCCCTCCACTTT.

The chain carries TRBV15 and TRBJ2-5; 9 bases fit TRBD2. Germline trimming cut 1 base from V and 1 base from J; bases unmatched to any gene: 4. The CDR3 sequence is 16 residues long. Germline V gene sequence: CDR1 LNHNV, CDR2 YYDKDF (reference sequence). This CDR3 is CATSRGQRGAQETQYF. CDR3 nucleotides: TGTGCCACCAGCAGAGGGCAGCGGGGGGCCCAAGAGACCCAGTACTTC.

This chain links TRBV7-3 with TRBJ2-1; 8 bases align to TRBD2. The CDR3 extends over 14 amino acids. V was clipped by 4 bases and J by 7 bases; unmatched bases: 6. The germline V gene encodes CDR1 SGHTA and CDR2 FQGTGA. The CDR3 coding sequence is TGTGCCAGCAGCTCCGAGGGACTAGTAAATGAGCAGTTCTTC. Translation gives CASSSEGLVNEQFF.

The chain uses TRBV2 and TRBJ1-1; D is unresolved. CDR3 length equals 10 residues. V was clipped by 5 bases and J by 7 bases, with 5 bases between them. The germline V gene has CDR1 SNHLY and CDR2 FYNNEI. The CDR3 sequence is CASSKHEAFF. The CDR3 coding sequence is TGTGCCAGCAGTAAACATGAAGCTTTCTTT.

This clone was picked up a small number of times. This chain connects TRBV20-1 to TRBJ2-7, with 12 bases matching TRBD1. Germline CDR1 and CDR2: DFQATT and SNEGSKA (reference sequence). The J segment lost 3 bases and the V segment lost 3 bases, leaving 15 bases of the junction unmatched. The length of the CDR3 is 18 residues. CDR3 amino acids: CSASPGQGAISSRYEQYF. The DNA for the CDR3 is TGCAGTGCTAGTCCGGGACAGGGGGCGATCTCAAGCCGCTACGAGCAGTACTTC.

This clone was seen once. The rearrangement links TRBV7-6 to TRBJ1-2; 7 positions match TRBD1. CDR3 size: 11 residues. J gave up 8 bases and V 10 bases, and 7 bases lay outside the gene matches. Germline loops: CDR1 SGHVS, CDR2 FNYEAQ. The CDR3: CATRRGRGYTF. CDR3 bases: TGTGCCACTCGAAGGGGGCGCGGCTACACCTTC.

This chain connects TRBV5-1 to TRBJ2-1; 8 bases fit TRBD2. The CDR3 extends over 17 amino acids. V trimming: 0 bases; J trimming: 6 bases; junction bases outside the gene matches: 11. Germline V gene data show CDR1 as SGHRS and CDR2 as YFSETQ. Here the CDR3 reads CASSLGPSGSHLNEQFF. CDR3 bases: TGCGCCAGCAGCTTGGGGCCTAGCGGGTCACACCTCAATGAGCAGTTCTTC.

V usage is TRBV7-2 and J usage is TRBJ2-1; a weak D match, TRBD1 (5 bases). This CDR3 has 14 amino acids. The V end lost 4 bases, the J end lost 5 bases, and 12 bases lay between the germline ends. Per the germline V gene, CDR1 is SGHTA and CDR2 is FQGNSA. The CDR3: CASSSLTVDNEQFF. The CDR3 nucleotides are TGTGCCAGCAGCTCTCTGACAGTAGACAATGAGCAGTTCTTC.

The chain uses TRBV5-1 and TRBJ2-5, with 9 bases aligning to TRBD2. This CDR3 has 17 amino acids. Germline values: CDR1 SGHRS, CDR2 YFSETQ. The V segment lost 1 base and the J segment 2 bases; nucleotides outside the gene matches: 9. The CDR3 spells CASSLSGTSRLQETQYF. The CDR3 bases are TGCGCCAGCAGCTTGTCGGGGACTAGCAGACTACAAGAGACCCAGTACTTC.

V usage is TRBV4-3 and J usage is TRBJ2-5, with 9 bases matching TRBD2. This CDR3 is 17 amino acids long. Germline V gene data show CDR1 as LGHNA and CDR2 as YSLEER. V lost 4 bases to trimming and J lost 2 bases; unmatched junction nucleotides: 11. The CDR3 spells CASSPNSALAGQETQYF. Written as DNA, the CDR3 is TGCGCCAGCAGCCCGAATTCTGCCCTAGCGGGACAAGAGACCCAGTACTTC.

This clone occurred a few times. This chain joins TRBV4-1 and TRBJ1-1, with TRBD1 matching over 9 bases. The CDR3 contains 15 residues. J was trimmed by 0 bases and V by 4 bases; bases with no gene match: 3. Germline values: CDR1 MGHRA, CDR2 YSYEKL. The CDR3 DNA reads TGCGCCAGCAGCCCCCGGGACAGGGTGAACACTGAAGCTTTCTTT. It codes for CASSPRDRVNTEAFF.

CDR3 coding DNA: TGTGCCAGTAGTATAGATAGGACAGGGCGACGGACTGAAGCTTTCTTT. This gives the protein CASSIDRTGRRTEAFF. V is TRBV19 and J is TRBJ1-1, with 8 bases matching TRBD1. The CDR3 is 16 amino acids. The V gene end was trimmed by 0 bases and the J gene end by 5 bases; junction bases not matched to a gene: 8. Germline-derived CDR1 and CDR2 are LNHDA and SQIVND (reference sequence). Full variable domain (remainder filled in from reference TRBV19 and TRBJ1-1): DGGITQSPKYLFRKEGQNVTLSCEQNLNHDAMYWYRQDPGQGLRLIYYSQIVNDFQKGDIAEGYSVSREKKESFPLTVTSAQKNPTAFYLCASSIDRTGRRTEAFFGQGTRLTVV.

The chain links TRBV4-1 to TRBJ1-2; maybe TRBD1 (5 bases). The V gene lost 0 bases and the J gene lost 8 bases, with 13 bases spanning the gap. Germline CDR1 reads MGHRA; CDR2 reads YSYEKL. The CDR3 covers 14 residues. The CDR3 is CASSQDQGLGGYTF. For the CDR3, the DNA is TGCGCCAGCAGCCAAGATCAGGGACTAGGAGGCTACACCTTC.